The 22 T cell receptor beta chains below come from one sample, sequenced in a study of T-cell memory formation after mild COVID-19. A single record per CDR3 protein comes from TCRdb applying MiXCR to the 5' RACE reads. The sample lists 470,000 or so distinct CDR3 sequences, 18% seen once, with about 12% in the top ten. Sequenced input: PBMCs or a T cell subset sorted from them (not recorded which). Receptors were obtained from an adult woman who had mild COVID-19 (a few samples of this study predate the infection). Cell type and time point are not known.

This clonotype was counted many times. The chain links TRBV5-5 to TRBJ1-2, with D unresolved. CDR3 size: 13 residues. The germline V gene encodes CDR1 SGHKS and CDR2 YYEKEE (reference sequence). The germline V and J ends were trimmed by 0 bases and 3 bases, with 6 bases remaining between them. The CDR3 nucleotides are TGTGCCAGCAGCTTGGGAACTGACTATGGCTACACCTTC. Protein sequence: CASSLGTDYGYTF.

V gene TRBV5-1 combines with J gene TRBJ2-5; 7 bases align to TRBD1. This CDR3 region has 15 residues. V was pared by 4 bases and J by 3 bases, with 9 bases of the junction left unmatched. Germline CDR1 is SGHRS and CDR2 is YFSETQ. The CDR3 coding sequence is TGCGCCAGCAGCCAGCCCGCCGGGACAGAAGAGACCCAGTACTTC. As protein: CASSQPAGTEETQYF.

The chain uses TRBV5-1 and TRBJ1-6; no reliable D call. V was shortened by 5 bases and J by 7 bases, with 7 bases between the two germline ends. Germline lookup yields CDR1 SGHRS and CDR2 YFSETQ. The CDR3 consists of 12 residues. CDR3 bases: TGCGCCAGCAGGACCCAAAATTCACCCCTCCACTTT. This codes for CASRTQNSPLHF.

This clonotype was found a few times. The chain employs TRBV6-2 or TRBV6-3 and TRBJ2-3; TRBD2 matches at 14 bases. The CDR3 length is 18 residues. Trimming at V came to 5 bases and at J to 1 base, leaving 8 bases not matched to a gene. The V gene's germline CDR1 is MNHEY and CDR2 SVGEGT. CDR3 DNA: TGTGCCAGCAGTCGGACTAGCGGGAGGAGAACGGGCACAGATACGCAGTATTTT. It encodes CASSRTSGRRTGTDTQYF.

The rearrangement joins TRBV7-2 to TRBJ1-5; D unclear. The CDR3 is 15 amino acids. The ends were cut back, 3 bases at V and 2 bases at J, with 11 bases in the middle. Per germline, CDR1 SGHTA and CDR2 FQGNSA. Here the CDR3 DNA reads TGTGCCAGCAGCTTCGGGTTGGTAGGCAATCAGCCCCAGCATTTT. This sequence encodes CASSFGLVGNQPQHF.

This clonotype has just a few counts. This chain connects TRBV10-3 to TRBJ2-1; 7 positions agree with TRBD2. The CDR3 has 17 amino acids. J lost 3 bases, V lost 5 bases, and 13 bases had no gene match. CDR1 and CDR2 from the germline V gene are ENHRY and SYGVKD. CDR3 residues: CAISPRKAGTNYNEQFF. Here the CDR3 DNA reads TGTGCCATCAGTCCTCGCAAAGCGGGAACAAACTACAATGAGCAGTTCTTC.

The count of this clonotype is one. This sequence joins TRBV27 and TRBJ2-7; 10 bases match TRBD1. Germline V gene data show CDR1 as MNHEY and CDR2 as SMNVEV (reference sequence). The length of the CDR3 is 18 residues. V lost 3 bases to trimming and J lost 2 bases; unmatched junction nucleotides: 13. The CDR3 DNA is TGTGCCAGCAGTTTGACAAATACCCCCGGGACAGGGGCCTACGAGCAGTACTTC. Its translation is CASSLTNTPGTGAYEQYF.

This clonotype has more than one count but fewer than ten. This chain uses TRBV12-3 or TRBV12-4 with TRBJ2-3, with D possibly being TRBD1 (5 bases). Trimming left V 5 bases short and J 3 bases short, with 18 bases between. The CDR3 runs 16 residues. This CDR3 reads CASSKPSRAGTDTQYF. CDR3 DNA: TGTGCCAGCAGTAAACCCAGCAGGGCCGGGACAGATACGCAGTATTTT.

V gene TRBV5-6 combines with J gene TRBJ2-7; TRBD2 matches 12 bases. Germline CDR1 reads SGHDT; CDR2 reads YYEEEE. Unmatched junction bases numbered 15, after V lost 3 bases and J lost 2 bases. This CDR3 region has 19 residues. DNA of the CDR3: TGTGCCAGCAGCTCCACACTCGGGCTAGCGGGAGGGCCGACCTACGAGCAGTACTTC. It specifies CASSSTLGLAGGPTYEQYF.

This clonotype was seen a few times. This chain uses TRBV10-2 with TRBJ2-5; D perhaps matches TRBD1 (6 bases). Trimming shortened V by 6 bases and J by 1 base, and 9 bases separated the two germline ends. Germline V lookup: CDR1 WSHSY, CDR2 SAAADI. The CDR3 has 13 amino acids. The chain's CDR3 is CASSGQSQETQYF. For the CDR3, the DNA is TGCGCCAGCAGCGGACAGAGCCAAGAGACCCAGTACTTC.

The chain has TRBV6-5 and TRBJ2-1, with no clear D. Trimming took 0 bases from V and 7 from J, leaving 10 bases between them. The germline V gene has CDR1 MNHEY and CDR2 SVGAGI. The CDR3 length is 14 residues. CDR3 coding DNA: TGTGCCAGCAGTTACTCGTTGATTGGGAATGAGCAGTTCTTC. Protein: CASSYSLIGNEQFF.

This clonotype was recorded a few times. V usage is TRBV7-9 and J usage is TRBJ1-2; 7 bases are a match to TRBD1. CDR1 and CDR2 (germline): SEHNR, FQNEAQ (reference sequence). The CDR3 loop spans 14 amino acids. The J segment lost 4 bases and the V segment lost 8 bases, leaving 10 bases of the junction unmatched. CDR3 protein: CASREGTDLYGYTF. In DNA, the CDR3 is TGTGCCAGCCGGGAAGGGACAGACCTCTATGGCTACACCTTC.

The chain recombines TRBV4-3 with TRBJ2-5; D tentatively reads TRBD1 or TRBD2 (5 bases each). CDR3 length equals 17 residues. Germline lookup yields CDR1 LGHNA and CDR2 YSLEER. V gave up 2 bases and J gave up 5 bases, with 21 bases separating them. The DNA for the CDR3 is TGCGCCAGCAGCCAATTGAATACGGGACCCCGAATGGAGACCCAGTACTTC. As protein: CASSQLNTGPRMETQYF.

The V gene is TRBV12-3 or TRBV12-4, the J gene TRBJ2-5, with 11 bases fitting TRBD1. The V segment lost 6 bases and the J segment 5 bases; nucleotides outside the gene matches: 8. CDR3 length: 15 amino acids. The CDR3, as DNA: TGTGCCAGCAGAGACGGGACAGGGGGAAGGGAGACCCAGTACTTC. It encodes CASRDGTGGRETQYF.

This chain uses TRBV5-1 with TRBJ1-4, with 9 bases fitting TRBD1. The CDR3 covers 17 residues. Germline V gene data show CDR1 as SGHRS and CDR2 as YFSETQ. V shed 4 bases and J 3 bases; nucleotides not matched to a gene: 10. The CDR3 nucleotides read TGCGCCAGCAGCCTCTGGGACAGGGTTTCGCCTAATGAAAAACTGTTTTTT. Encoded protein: CASSLWDRVSPNEKLFF.

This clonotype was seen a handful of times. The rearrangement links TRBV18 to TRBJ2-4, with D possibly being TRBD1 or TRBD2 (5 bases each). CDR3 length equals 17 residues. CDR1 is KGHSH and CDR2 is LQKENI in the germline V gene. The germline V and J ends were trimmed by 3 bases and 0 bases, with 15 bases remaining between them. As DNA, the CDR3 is TGTGCCAGCTCACCTCCCGGGACCCTTTTAGCCAAAAACATTCAGTACTTC. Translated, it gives CASSPPGTLLAKNIQYF.

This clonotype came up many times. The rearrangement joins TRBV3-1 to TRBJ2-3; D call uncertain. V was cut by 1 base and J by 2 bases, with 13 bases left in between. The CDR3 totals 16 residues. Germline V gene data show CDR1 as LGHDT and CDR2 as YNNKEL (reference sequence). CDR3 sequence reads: CASSQAKGTTTDTQYF. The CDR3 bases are TGTGCCAGCAGCCAAGCCAAGGGAACCACCACAGATACGCAGTATTTT.

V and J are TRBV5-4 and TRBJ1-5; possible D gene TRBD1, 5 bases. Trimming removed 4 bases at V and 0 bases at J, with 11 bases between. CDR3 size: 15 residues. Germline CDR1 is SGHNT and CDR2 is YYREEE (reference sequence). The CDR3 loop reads CASSMGLDSNQPQHF. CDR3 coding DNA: TGTGCCAGCAGCATGGGACTGGATAGCAATCAGCCCCAGCATTTT.

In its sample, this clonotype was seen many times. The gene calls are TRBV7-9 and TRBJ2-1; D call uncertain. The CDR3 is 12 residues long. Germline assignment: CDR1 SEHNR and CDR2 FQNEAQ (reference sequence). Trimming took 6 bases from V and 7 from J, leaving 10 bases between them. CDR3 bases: TGTGCCAGCAGTTCGGACCGGAATGAGCAGTTCTTC. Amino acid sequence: CASSSDRNEQFF.

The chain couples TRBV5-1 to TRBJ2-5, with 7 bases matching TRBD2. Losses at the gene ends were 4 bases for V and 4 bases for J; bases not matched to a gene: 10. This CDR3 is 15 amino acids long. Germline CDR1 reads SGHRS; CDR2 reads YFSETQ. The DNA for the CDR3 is TGCGCCAGCAGCCCAAAACGGGGGGACGGAGAGACCCAGTACTTC. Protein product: CASSPKRGDGETQYF.

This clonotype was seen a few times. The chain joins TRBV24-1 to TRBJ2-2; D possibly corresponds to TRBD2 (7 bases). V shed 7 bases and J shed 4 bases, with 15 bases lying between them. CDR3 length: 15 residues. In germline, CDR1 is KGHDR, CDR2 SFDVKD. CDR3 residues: CATSRGADSTGELFF. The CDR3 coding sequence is TGTGCCACCAGCCGGGGGGCAGATTCCACCGGGGAGCTGTTTTTT.

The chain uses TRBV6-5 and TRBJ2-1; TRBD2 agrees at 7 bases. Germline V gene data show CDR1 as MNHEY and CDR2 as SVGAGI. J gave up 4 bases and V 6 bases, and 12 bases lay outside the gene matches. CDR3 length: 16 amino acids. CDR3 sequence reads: CASSLLSSGDYNEQFF. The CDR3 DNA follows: TGTGCCAGCAGCCTTCTTTCTAGCGGAGATTACAATGAGCAGTTCTTC.